A selection of T cell receptor beta chains follows, all from one sample in a study of cytomegalovirus exposure and HLA in healthy donors. Only in-frame clones appear in the TCRdb table, and some are missing; sequencing was by immunoSEQ multiplex PCR. The data hold 100,000 to 150,000 clones, with around 73% observed a single time. The sequenced sample consisted of PBMCs. Every receptor here comes from a female donor in good health and CMV-seronegative. Both conserved end residues are part of each CDR3. The D gene is left open where the match is weak. Clone size, where shown, is once, few, many, or a class for clones that have expanded.

J: TRBJ2-7; size: -; length: 14; D: -; V: TRBV6-6; CDR3: CASSSGLDSYEQYF; DNA: TGTGCCAGCAGTTCGGGTTTGGACAGCTACGAGCAGTACTTC
J: TRBJ1-1; size: few; length: 12; D: -; V: TRBV6-1; CDR3: CASSEGPTEAFF; DNA: TGTGCCAGCAGTGAGGGGCCAACTGAAGCTTTCTTT
J: TRBJ1-2; size: -; length: 15; D: -; V: TRBV4-3; CDR3: CASSQLGSQGGGYTF; DNA: TGCGCCAGCAGCCAACTAGGCTCACAGGGTGGCGGCTACACCTTC
J: TRBJ1-3; size: -; length: 16; D: -; V: TRBV5-1; CDR3: CASSSEGRPSGNTIYF; DNA: TGCGCCAGCAGCTCGGAGGGACGGCCCTCTGGAAACACCATATATTTT
J: TRBJ2-7; size: -; length: 16; D: -; V: TRBV30; CDR3: CAWSVPGGGSSYEQYF; DNA: TGTGCCTGGAGTGTTCCCGGGGGCGGGAGCTCCTACGAGCAGTACTTC
J: TRBJ1-2; size: -; length: 13; D: TRBD1; V: TRBV7-2; CDR3: CASRSGTGVGYTF; DNA: TGTGCCAGCAGATCCGGGACAGGGGTCGGCTACACCTTC
J: TRBJ2-2; size: -; length: 15; D: -; V: TRBV7-2; CDR3: CASSSDRLNTGELFF; DNA: TGTGCCAGCAGCTCTGACAGGTTGAACACCGGGGAGCTGTTTTTT
J: TRBJ2-5; size: once; length: 18; D: TRBD2; V: TRBV5-1; CDR3: CASSRTGSSGRARETQYF; DNA: TGCGCCAGCTCGCGGACAGGGTCTAGCGGGAGGGCCCGAGAGACCCAGTACTTC
J: TRBJ1-2; size: -; length: 15; D: -; V: TRBV5-6; CDR3: CASSGGTQPFYGYTF; DNA: TGTGCCAGCAGCGGCGGGACTCAGCCCTTCTATGGCTACACCTTC
J: TRBJ2-5; size: -; length: 15; D: TRBD1; V: TRBV7-7; CDR3: CASSLVGQGQETQYF; DNA: TGTGCCAGCAGCTTAGTAGGACAGGGCCAAGAGACCCAGTACTTC
J: TRBJ2-3; size: few; length: 16; D: -; V: TRBV30; CDR3: CAWSVRDREVTDTQYF; DNA: TGTGCCTGGAGTGTACGAGACAGAGAGGTCACAGATACGCAGTATTTT
J: TRBJ2-1; size: -; length: 14; D: TRBD2; V: TRBV6-4; CDR3: CASSKREGPFEQFF; DNA: TGTGCCAGCAGCAAGCGGGAAGGGCCTTTTGAGCAGTTCTTC
J: TRBJ2-7; size: -; length: 14; D: -; V: TRBV7-6; CDR3: CASSGRWDGNEQYF; DNA: TGTGCCAGCAGTGGGAGGTGGGATGGCAACGAGCAGTACTTC
J: TRBJ2-5; size: -; length: 14; D: TRBD1; V: TRBV7-8; CDR3: CASSLGTGVETQYF; DNA: TGTGCCAGCAGCTTAGGGACAGGGGTGGAGACCCAGTACTTC
J: TRBJ2-7; size: -; length: 16; D: TRBD2; V: TRBV7-9; CDR3: CASSLGLAGGPDEQYF; DNA: TGTGCCAGCAGCTTAGGACTAGCGGGAGGGCCGGACGAGCAGTACTTC
J: TRBJ1-1; size: -; length: 15; D: -; V: TRBV11-2; CDR3: CASSLVPGIQTEAFF; DNA: TGTGCCAGCAGCTTAGTACCAGGGATCCAGACTGAAGCTTTCTTT
J: TRBJ2-3; size: -; length: 16; D: TRBD1; V: TRBV11-1; CDR3: CASSPRTGRMGDTQYF; DNA: TGTGCCAGCAGCCCCCGGACAGGGAGGATGGGAGATACGCAGTATTTT
J: TRBJ2-6; size: -; length: 15; D: TRBD1; V: TRBV19; CDR3: CATGTGRSGANVLTF; DNA: TGTGCCACCGGGACAGGGCGATCTGGGGCCAACGTCCTGACTTTC
J: TRBJ2-7; size: -; length: 15; D: -; V: TRBV15; CDR3: CATSRDLTSSGEQYF; DNA: TGTGCCACCAGCAGGGACCTTACTAGTTCGGGAGAGCAGTACTTC
J: TRBJ1-2; size: -; length: 14; D: TRBD1; V: TRBV28; CDR3: CASSLSGGSYGYTF; DNA: TGTGCCAGCAGTCTATCAGGGGGGAGCTATGGCTACACCTTC
J: TRBJ2-3; size: -; length: 14; D: TRBD2; V: TRBV6-4; CDR3: CASSPSGSTDTQYF; DNA: TGTGCCAGCAGTCCTAGCGGGAGCACAGATACGCAGTATTTT
J: TRBJ1-1; size: few; length: 15; D: TRBD1; V: TRBV29-1; CDR3: CSVERGGTGGAEAFF; DNA: TGCAGCGTTGAACGCGGGGGGACAGGGGGGGCTGAAGCTTTCTTT
J: TRBJ2-7; size: -; length: 13; D: TRBD1; V: TRBV9; CDR3: CASSARQGGEQYF; DNA: TGTGCCAGCAGCGCCCGACAGGGTGGGGAGCAGTACTTC
J: TRBJ2-1; size: once; length: 12; D: -; V: TRBV7-9; CDR3: CSSSIHPNEQFF; DNA: TGTTCCAGCAGTATACATCCCAATGAGCAGTTCTTC
J: TRBJ2-1; size: -; length: 16; D: -; V: TRBV4-3; CDR3: CASSQGWAGAYNEQFF; DNA: TGCGCCAGCAGCCAAGGTTGGGCAGGGGCCTACAATGAGCAGTTCTTC
J: TRBJ1-3; size: -; length: 15; D: -; V: TRBV5-6; CDR3: CASRRWTVSGNTIYF; DNA: TGTGCCAGCAGACGTTGGACAGTCTCTGGAAACACCATATATTTT
J: TRBJ2-7; size: -; length: 15; D: -; V: TRBV5-4; CDR3: CASSPGSIRSGEQYF; DNA: TGTGCCAGCAGCCCCGGTAGCATACGATCCGGCGAGCAGTACTTC
J: TRBJ2-1; size: once; length: 14; D: TRBD1; V: TRBV19; CDR3: CASSTGQGYNEQFF; DNA: TGTGCCAGTAGTACGGGACAGGGGTACAATGAGCAGTTCTTC
J: TRBJ2-3; size: few; length: 16; D: TRBD2; V: TRBV4-2; CDR3: CASSQEWREKGGTQYF; DNA: TGTGCCAGCAGCCAAGAATGGCGGGAGAAGGGAGGTACGCAGTATTTT
J: TRBJ1-2; size: -; length: 14; D: TRBD1; V: TRBV6-6; CDR3: CASRPSTGLYGYTF; DNA: TGTGCCAGCAGACCCTCGACAGGGCTATATGGCTACACCTTC
J: TRBJ2-1; size: -; length: 12; D: -; V: TRBV27; CDR3: CASSSINNEQFF; DNA: TGTGCCAGCAGTTCCATCAACAATGAGCAGTTCTTC
J: TRBJ2-1; size: -; length: 16; D: TRBD1; V: TRBV5-1; CDR3: CASSPWTGKVGNEQFF; DNA: TGCGCCAGCAGCCCCTGGACAGGGAAGGTAGGCAATGAGCAGTTCTTC
J: TRBJ2-2; size: -; length: 14; D: -; V: TRBV6-1; CDR3: CASTAGANTGELFF; DNA: TGTGCCAGCACGGCAGGGGCTAACACCGGGGAGCTGTTTTTT
J: TRBJ2-1; size: -; length: 15; D: TRBD2; V: TRBV7-6; CDR3: CASSSGTSAYNEQFF; DNA: TGTGCCAGCAGCTCCGGGACTAGCGCGTACAATGAGCAGTTCTTC
J: TRBJ1-2; size: -; length: 14; D: TRBD1; V: TRBV6-5; CDR3: CASRPGGLNYGYTF; DNA: TGTGCCAGCAGACCAGGGGGCCTCAACTATGGCTACACCTTC
J: TRBJ1-4; size: -; length: 14; D: TRBD1; V: TRBV19; CDR3: CASSPTGRDEKLFF; DNA: TGTGCCAGTAGTCCGACAGGGCGGGATGAAAAACTGTTTTTT
J: TRBJ2-7; size: -; length: 15; D: -; V: TRBV5-6; CDR3: CASSDRGWPPYEQYF; DNA: TGTGCCAGCAGCGACCGGGGTTGGCCCCCCTACGAGCAGTACTTC
J: TRBJ1-1; size: -; length: 13; D: -; V: TRBV10-1; CDR3: CASSRQTNTEAFF; DNA: TGCGCCAGCAGTCGACAGACGAACACTGAAGCTTTCTTT
J: TRBJ1-4; size: -; length: 15; D: -; V: TRBV19; CDR3: CASSRPGERWEKLFF; DNA: TGTGCCAGTAGTCGACCGGGAGAACGATGGGAAAAACTGTTTTTT
J: TRBJ2-7; size: -; length: 16; D: TRBD2; V: TRBV28; CDR3: CASSSVGTSGYYEQYF; DNA: TGTGCCAGCAGTTCGGTTGGGACTAGCGGTTACTACGAGCAGTACTTC
J: TRBJ2-5; size: -; length: 14; D: -; V: TRBV7-9; CDR3: CASSVQGYQETQYF; DNA: TGTGCCAGCAGCGTACAGGGCTACCAAGAGACCCAGTACTTC
J: TRBJ1-2; size: -; length: 16; D: TRBD1; V: TRBV30; CDR3: CAWRTPGQGSVGGYTF; DNA: TGTGCCTGGAGGACCCCGGGACAGGGTTCAGTTGGTGGCTACACCTTC